The 16 T cell receptor beta chains presented below share a single source sample, sequenced in a study of CD8 T cells in Susac syndrome. Roughly 0.45 to 1 ug RNA was reverse transcribed with random hexamers. A single record per CDR3 protein comes from TCRdb applying MiXCR to the immunoSEQ multiplex PCR reads. This sample yields fewer than 85,000 distinct CDR3 sequences, of which approximately 94% are seen a single time; about 0.4% belongs to the top ten. Input material: CD8+ T cells from PBMCs. The receptor source for this set is a human donor with multiple sclerosis.

The rearrangement uses TRBV18 and TRBJ2-7; D is uncertain. The CDR3 contains 15 residues. Looked up from germline, CDR1 is KGHSH and CDR2 is LQKENI. Trimming cost V 2 bases and J 2 bases, with 13 bases left between them. CDR3 sequence: CASSPAQDLPYEQYF. CDR3 nucleotides: TGTGCCAGCTCACCAGCTCAGGATCTGCCCTACGAGCAGTACTTC.

The V and J genes are TRBV27 and TRBJ2-5, with no clear D. CDR1 and CDR2 (germline): MNHEY, SMNVEV (reference sequence). The ends were cut back, 0 bases at V and 1 base at J, with 6 bases in the middle. The CDR3 length is 14 residues. CDR3 bases: TGTGCCAGCAGTTTATCATATTCCCAAGAGACCCAGTACTTC. This sequence encodes CASSLSYSQETQYF.

This chain connects TRBV12-3 or TRBV12-4 to TRBJ1-1; D is undetermined. This CDR3 has 14 amino acids. With 3 bases removed from V and 1 base from J, the gap between germline ends came to 9 bases. In DNA form, the CDR3 reads TGTGCCAGCAGTTTGAGGGTCACGAACACTGAAGCTTTCTTT. Amino acids: CASSLRVTNTEAFF.

The J gene is TRBJ2-1, the V gene TRBV29-1; D remains ambiguous. V lost 1 base to trimming and J lost 7 bases, with 11 bases between them. CDR3 length: 13 residues. CDR1 is SQVTM, CDR2 ANQGSEA, per germline. The CDR3 DNA is TGCAGCGTTGAAGTTGATGTAGTAAATGAGCAGTTCTTC. Translated: CSVEVDVVNEQFF.

V gene TRBV7-8 combines with J gene TRBJ2-5; D not certain. This CDR3 region has 11 residues. Germline CDR1 and CDR2: SGHVS and FQNEAQ. V lost 7 bases to trimming and J lost 2 bases, with 5 bases between them. CDR3 protein: CASIGQETQYF. The CDR3, as DNA: TGTGCCAGCATTGGACAAGAGACCCAGTACTTC.

The CDR3 DNA sequence: TGCAGTGCTAGTGTCTTGGCTAGCGGGAGCTACGAGCAGTACTTC. It yields the protein CSASVLASGSYEQYF. V usage is TRBV20-1 and J usage is TRBJ2-7; 10 bases agree with TRBD2. Germline V gives CDR1 DFQATT, CDR2 SNEGSKA (reference sequence). This CDR3 spans 15 amino acids. V lost 3 bases and J lost 3; bases outside the gene matches: 8.

V gene TRBV9 combines with J gene TRBJ1-2; 7 bases align to TRBD1. Germline loops: CDR1 SGDLS, CDR2 YYNGEE. J gave up 5 bases and V 0 bases, and 4 bases lay outside the gene matches. CDR3 length equals 14 residues. CDR3 protein: CASSVDGTDYGYTF. The CDR3 DNA reads TGTGCCAGCAGCGTAGACGGGACAGATTATGGCTACACCTTC.

The chain carries TRBV27 and TRBJ2-5, with a possible D match to TRBD2 (7 bases). Trimming shortened V by 7 bases and J by 5 bases, and 17 bases separated the two germline ends. This CDR3 is built from 14 residues. Germline CDR1 is MNHEY and CDR2 is SMNVEV (reference sequence). The CDR3 region is CASNSVTGGETQYF. CDR3 bases: TGTGCCAGCAATTCAGTGACGGGGGGCGAGACCCAGTACTTC.

V and J are TRBV6-5 and TRBJ1-2; D not resolved. CDR1 and CDR2 from the germline V gene are MNHEY and SVGAGI. The V gene lost 2 bases and the J gene lost 2 bases, with 12 bases spanning the gap. The CDR3 spans 15 residues. CDR3 in amino acids: CASSYERKENYGYTF. The CDR3 DNA sequence: TGTGCCAGCAGTTACGAACGAAAGGAGAACTATGGCTACACCTTC.

V usage is TRBV11-2 and J usage is TRBJ2-7, with a tentative D call TRBD1 (5 bases). The CDR3 consists of 15 residues. In germline, CDR1 is SGHAT, CDR2 FQNNGV. V lost 5 bases, J lost 1 base, and 15 bases lay in between. The CDR3 region has the DNA TGTGCCAGCAGCCCAATCGACAGAGCTTCCTACGAGCAGTACTTC. Protein product: CASSPIDRASYEQYF.

This chain uses TRBV4-1 with TRBJ2-1; 8 bases fit TRBD1. The CDR3 totals 14 residues. CDR1 MGHRA and CDR2 YSYEKL come from the germline V gene. V shed 5 bases, J shed 3 bases, and the junction held 3 bases outside the gene matches. CDR3 residues: CASSEDRVYNEQFF. CDR3 DNA sequence: TGCGCCAGCAGCGAGGACAGGGTCTACAATGAGCAGTTCTTC.

This clonotype appeared once. The V call is TRBV27, the J call TRBJ2-1, with D possibly matching TRBD2 (6 bases). Germline values: CDR1 MNHEY, CDR2 SMNVEV (reference sequence). The CDR3 has 14 residues. V dropped 3 bases and J dropped 5 bases, with 11 bases sitting between them. The CDR3 DNA reads TGTGCCAGCAGTTTGGCGGGGCTCCACAATGAGCAGTTCTTC. Translation gives CASSLAGLHNEQFF.

This chain joins TRBV7-6 and TRBJ2-5, with 11 nucleotides matching TRBD2. This CDR3 comprises 16 residues. Germline V gene sequence: CDR1 SGHVS, CDR2 FNYEAQ. V shed 4 bases, J shed 2 bases, and the junction held 6 bases outside the gene matches. The CDR3 reads CASSSRLAGMQETQYF. In DNA form, the CDR3 reads TGTGCCAGCAGCTCCCGACTAGCGGGAATGCAAGAGACCCAGTACTTC.

This sequence joins TRBV27 and TRBJ1-2, with D possibly being TRBD1 (5 bases). V dropped 5 bases and J dropped 0 bases, with 13 bases sitting between them. The CDR3 runs to 15 residues. Germline V gives CDR1 MNHEY, CDR2 SMNVEV (reference sequence). This CDR3 is CASSAGTAANYGYTF. DNA for the CDR3: TGTGCCAGCAGTGCAGGGACTGCTGCTAACTATGGCTACACCTTC.

The chain uses TRBV27 and TRBJ2-7; D gene ambiguous. In germline, CDR1 is MNHEY, CDR2 SMNVEV (reference sequence). V lost 0 bases and J 4 bases, leaving 10 bases between the germline ends. The CDR3 is made up of 14 amino acids. The CDR3 reads CASSLSSRFYEQYF. The CDR3, as DNA: TGTGCCAGCAGTTTATCGTCCAGGTTTTACGAGCAGTACTTC.

V gene TRBV7-2 combines with J gene TRBJ1-2; no firm D call. Trimming cost V 1 base and J 7 bases, with 1 base left between them. Germline assignment: CDR1 SGHTA and CDR2 FQGNSA. CDR3 length: 10 residues. CDR3 nucleotides: TGTGCCAGCAGCTTAGGTGGCTACACCTTC. It encodes CASSLGGYTF.